The source of this T cell receptor beta chain is a study of T-cell memory formation after mild COVID-19. The CDR3 is made up of 12 amino acids. Trimming removed 10 bases from V and 5 bases from J; junction bases left unmatched: 7. In germline, CDR1 is LNHDA, CDR2 SQIVND (reference sequence). 5'RACE, which relied on constant-segment primers, yielded TCR alpha and TCR beta cDNA libraries carrying sample barcodes and UMIs. TCRdb fed the 5' RACE reads into MiXCR, producing one record per CDR3 protein. The sample records more than 200,000 distinct CDR3 sequences, around 17% being singletons. This clonotype was detected a few times. Its target is not known. Study conclusions and caveats: Some clones that responded were present in memory (sampled pre-infection), which suggests cross-reactive memory joined.

The TCR was taken from a man between 18 and 29 years old who had mild COVID-19 (a few samples of this study predate the infection). Cell type and time point are not known. The specimen was PBMCs or a T cell subset sorted from them (not recorded which). The rearrangement uses TRBV19 and TRBJ1-1; 7 bases fit TRBD1. The CDR3 nucleotides are TGTGCCACCGAGGGGGCGCGGACTGAAGCTTTCTTT. Translated: CATEGARTEAFF. The whole variable domain, remainder taken from reference TRBV19 and TRBJ1-1, is DGGITQSPKYLFRKEGQNVTLSCEQNLNHDAMYWYRQDPGQGLRLIYYSQIVNDFQKGDIAEGYSVSREKKESFPLTVTSAQKNPTAFYLCATEGARTEAFFGQGTRLTVV.